This T cell receptor beta chain was observed in a study of shared clonotypes between healthy human individuals. Study outcomes and limitations: Incompleteness in sorted-subset sequencing, despite large depth, was shown by rarefaction. Deeper or shallower sequencing was expected to change how clonotypes are shared among donors.

Method: immunoSEQ multiplex PCR; TCRdb's copy keeps in-frame clones and lacks some. This sample has millions of clones; 93% occur once, and the top ten carry approximately 0.4%. Comment on this clone: Its antigen is as yet unknown.

From germline, CDR1 is SGDLS and CDR2 YYNGEE. V shed 0 bases, J shed 4 bases, and the junction held 5 bases outside the gene matches. The CDR3 covers 16 residues. A CD45RA+ naive subset and a CD45RA-negative memory subset were split from CD4+ cells. Sequenced input: naive CD4+ T cells from PBMCs. Subset: CD45RA+ positively selected. The source of this sequence is a man between 18 and 35 years old in good health. Some clones in this sample may be carry-over from other donors' samples. The chain recombines TRBV9 with TRBJ1-4; 8 bases match TRBD1. CDR3 coding DNA: TGTGCCAGCAGCGTAGGGACAGGGATCGGTAATGAAAAACTGTTTTTT. It specifies CASSVGTGIGNEKLFF.